The entry that follows covers one T cell receptor (beta chain) sequence. The antigen is undetermined. The data derive from a study of cytomegalovirus exposure and HLA in healthy donors. Findings and caveats of the study: Later, an analysis found that common viral pathogens appeared to be linked with several of the most significant clusters. According to reports, the classifier identified cytomegalovirus status with high specificity and sensitivity.

Trimming removed 9 bases from V and 4 bases from J; junction bases left unmatched: 5. The germline CDR1 and CDR2 sequences are MDHEN and SYDVKM. The CDR3 is 13 amino acids. 60 Vbeta and 13 Jbeta primers were used in PCR. Data came from immunoSEQ multiplex PCR; TCRdb stores just in-frame clones and leaves some out. This repertoire includes 100,000 to 150,000 clones. The V call is TRBV28, the J call TRBJ1-5; 8 positions agree with TRBD1. This sequence was found in a woman in her forties in good health and CMV-seropositive. Source material: PBMCs. The CDR3 region has the DNA TGTGCCAGTTCCCGGACAGGGAATCAGCCCCAGCATTTT. Its translation is CASSRTGNQPQHF.